The clone carrying this T cell receptor (beta chain) was recorded once. This sample was taken from a study of T cell responses to AZD1222 COVID-19 vaccine. The CDR3 consists of 13 residues. Germline assignment: CDR1 LNHDA and CDR2 SQIVND (reference sequence). Trimming removed 5 bases from V and 5 bases from J, with 12 bases in between. Sequenced by immunoSEQ multiplex PCR; TCRdb stores in-frame clones only, minus some. The data contain about 120,000 clones, 80% to 90% of them seen just once; the ten biggest clones take up 1.5% to 2%. The sample consisted of peripheral blood, taken on day 0 of AZD1222 vaccination. The chain carries TRBV19 and TRBJ1-1, with unresolved D. The TCR comes from an adult in good health. The DNA for the CDR3 is TGTGCCAGTAGTGGGCGAAGTGAAACTGAAGCTTTCTTT. Encoded protein: CASSGRSETEAFF.